The 21 T cell receptor beta chains listed next were all sequenced from one sample in a study of blood T cells in healthy people across ages. Then a second PCR, running about 6 to 12 cycles, was carried out with a sample-barcoded 5' primer and a J-beta primer mix. TCRdb recomputed calls from the 5' RACE reads with MiXCR, one row per CDR3 protein. The sample shows roughly 720,000 distinct CDR3 sequences, 40% to 65% of them seen only once. The specimen was blood. Every receptor here comes from a man older than 75 in good health.

This clonotype came up once. V usage is TRBV7-6 and J usage is TRBJ1-6, with 8 positions matching TRBD1. The CDR3 is made up of 13 amino acids. V lost 1 base to trimming and J lost 16 bases; unmatched junction nucleotides: 6. Per germline, CDR1 SGHVS and CDR2 FNYEAQ. Written as DNA, the CDR3 is TGTGCCAGCAGCTTAGATGACCGGGACAGGCTCCACTTT. As protein: CASSLDDRDRLHF.

To note about this clonotype: At one of its ends the junction is not consistent with the germline gene, which may arise from a read error. The chain joins TRBV20-1 to TRBJ2-7; D unresolved. This CDR3 has 15 amino acids. The V gene's germline CDR1 is DFQATT and CDR2 SNEGSKA (reference sequence). This chain's CDR3 is CSALGGLGKSYEQYF. The CDR3 nucleotides read TGCAGTGCTCTAGGTGGCTTAGGGAAATCCTACGAGCAGTACTTT.

The chain combines TRBV2 with TRBJ2-5; TRBD1 is a possible D gene (6 bases). The CDR3 is made up of 15 amino acids. Per germline, CDR1 SNHLY and CDR2 FYNNEI. The V and J ends lost 7 bases and 5 bases respectively, with 20 bases between them. The CDR3 region has the DNA TGTGCCAGCAAGGAACACCCACAGGGCTGGGAGACCCAGTACTTC. As protein: CASKEHPQGWETQYF.

Details on this clonotype: One end of the junction varies from germline; a read error may be responsible. The J gene is TRBJ2-1, the V gene TRBV12-3 or TRBV12-4, with 11 bases matching TRBD2. The CDR3 sequence is 18 residues long. The CDR3, as DNA: TGTGCCGGCAGTTTAGTCACCATACTAGCGGGAGAGTACAATGAGCAGTTCTTC. As protein: CAGSLVTILAGEYNEQFF.

The chain recombines TRBV2 with TRBJ1-5; D is unclear. CDR1 and CDR2 from the germline V gene are SNHLY and FYNNEI. CDR3 length equals 14 residues. The V end was cut by 4 bases, the J end by 1 base, with 8 bases between. The CDR3 reads CASSATGSNQPQHF. The DNA of the CDR3 is TGTGCCAGCAGTGCGACGGGCAGCAATCAGCCCCAGCATTTT.

The chain is built from TRBV29-1 and TRBJ1-2, with a possible D match to TRBD1 (5 bases). The length of the CDR3 is 12 residues. Trimming removed 6 bases from V and 2 bases from J, with 10 bases in between. CDR1 and CDR2 (germline): SQVTM, ANQGSEA. CDR3 sequence reads: CSVAGGNYGYTF. CDR3 nucleotide sequence: TGCAGCGTAGCTGGGGGGAACTATGGCTACACCTTC.

This clonotype came up a few times. The chain combines TRBV21-1 with TRBJ1-3. TRBV21-1 is a recognized pseudogene. The length of the CDR3 is 15 residues. This CDR3 is CASSLGRHSGNTIYF. The CDR3 nucleotides are TGTGCCAGCAGCTTGGGACGGCACTCTGGAAACACCATATATTTT.

A remark on this clonotype: At one boundary the junction diverges from the germline segment, which might be a read error. This sequence joins TRBV11-3 and TRBJ2-7, with TRBD2 as a possible D gene (6 bases). The CDR3 contains 15 residues. CDR1 is SGHNT, CDR2 YENEEA, per germline. CDR3 DNA: TGTGCCAGCAGCCACCGGGACGGGAGCTCCCACGAGCAGTACTTC. It specifies CASSHRDGSSHEQYF.

V and J are TRBV3-1 and TRBJ2-1; 12 bases line up with TRBD2. Losses at the gene ends were 3 bases for V and 7 bases for J; bases not matched to a gene: 4. The germline V gene encodes CDR1 LGHDT and CDR2 YNNKEL (reference sequence). CDR3 length equals 15 residues. The CDR3 region has the DNA TGTGCCAGCAGCCATGGACTAGCGGGGATTAATGAGCAGTTCTTC. This translates into CASSHGLAGINEQFF.

This clonotype appeared a few times. Given a much more abundant clone one base away, this may be a read error. The chain recombines TRBV3-1 with TRBJ2-1; D not resolved. V was pared by 0 bases and J by 9 bases, with 15 bases between. This CDR3 is built from 15 residues. CDR1 LGHDT and CDR2 YNNKEL come from the germline V gene (reference sequence). The CDR3 loop reads CASSQDAALSAEQFF. Written as DNA, the CDR3 is TGTGCCAGCAGCCAAGACGCCGCATTAAGCGCTGAGCAGTTCTTC.

V and J are TRBV5-5 and TRBJ2-3, with D maybe TRBD2 (5 bases). Trimming removed 4 bases from V and 6 bases from J, with 12 bases in between. The CDR3 has 13 residues. CDR1 SGHKS and CDR2 YYEKEE come from the germline V gene (reference sequence). The CDR3 loop reads CASSLPGSDTQYF. DNA for the CDR3: TGTGCCAGCAGCCTGCCGGGGTCCGATACGCAGTATTTT.

V usage is TRBV6-4 and J usage is TRBJ1-5; D gene unclear. The CDR3 consists of 14 residues. CDR1 is MRHNA, CDR2 SNTAGT, per germline. V gave up 2 bases and J gave up 3 bases, with 8 bases separating them. CDR3 amino acids: CASSDRPNNQPQHF. Here the CDR3 DNA reads TGTGCCAGCAGTGACAGGCCGAACAATCAGCCCCAGCATTTT.

This clonotype was counted only a few times. The chain carries TRBV25-1 and TRBJ1-5; 9 bases align to TRBD1. The germline CDR1 and CDR2 sequences are MGHDK and SYGVNS. The CDR3 loop spans 17 amino acids. V was clipped by 4 bases and J by 2 bases; unmatched bases: 9. In DNA, the CDR3 is TGTGCCAGCAGTGTGGGACAGGGAGGCACGGGCAATCAGCCCCAGCATTTT. It translates to CASSVGQGGTGNQPQHF.

The V gene is TRBV20-1, the J gene TRBJ1-4; maybe TRBD1 (6 bases). This CDR3 contains 15 residues. V was clipped by 4 bases and J by 3 bases, with 15 bases between them. From germline, CDR1 is DFQATT and CDR2 SNEGSKA (reference sequence). The CDR3 loop reads CSATQMGASNEKLFF. CDR3 sequence (DNA): TGCAGTGCTACACAAATGGGGGCATCTAATGAAAAACTGTTTTTT.

The CDR3 here is CASSKSGRAGEQYF. The CDR3 DNA follows: TGTGCCAGCAGTAAGTCAGGGCGGGCCGGCGAGCAGTACTTC. The chain recombines TRBV12-3 or TRBV12-4 with TRBJ2-7; perhaps D is TRBD1 or TRBD2 (5 bases each). The CDR3 length is 14 residues. V gave up 5 bases and J gave up 6 bases, with 17 bases separating them.

The chain links TRBV13 to TRBJ2-6; D call uncertain. V lost 6 bases and J lost 4, with 16 bases in between. The CDR3 has 16 residues. Per germline, CDR1 PRHDT and CDR2 FYEKMQ (reference sequence). CDR3 residues: CASSNFRKSGANVLTF. CDR3 coding DNA: TGTGCCAGCAGTAATTTCCGTAAGTCCGGGGCCAACGTCCTGACTTTC.

The chain links TRBV20-1 to TRBJ1-2; 7 positions agree with TRBD1. CDR1 DFQATT and CDR2 SNEGSKA come from the germline V gene (reference sequence). V was clipped by 5 bases and J by 2 bases; unmatched bases: 5. The CDR3 is made up of 13 amino acids. The CDR3 sequence: CSALDRVNYGYTF. The CDR3 DNA is TGCAGTGCTCTAGACAGGGTGAACTATGGCTACACCTTC.

To note about this clonotype: A much bigger clone sits one base away, suggesting this may be a read error. The CDR3 DNA reads TGTGCCAGCAACCGGGGGGCGTCCTACGAGCAGTACTTC. Translated: CASNRGASYEQYF. The gene calls are TRBV6-1 and TRBJ2-7, with D possibly TRBD2 on 7 matching bases. The CDR3 runs 13 residues. From germline, CDR1 is MNHNS and CDR2 SASEGT. The V end was cut by 7 bases, the J end by 1 base, with 11 bases between.

This clonotype showed up just once. The V call is TRBV12-3 or TRBV12-4, the J call TRBJ2-7; D perhaps matches TRBD1 (5 bases). V was cut by 7 bases and J by 3 bases, with 13 bases left in between. This CDR3 has 13 amino acids. The DNA for the CDR3 is TGTGCCAGCAACAGAGACAGCCTCTACGAGCAGTACTTC. This gives the protein CASNRDSLYEQYF.

The CDR3 is CASSSGLAGFGEQFF. The CDR3, as DNA: TGCGCCAGCAGCTCTGGACTAGCGGGATTTGGAGAGCAGTTCTTC. The V call is TRBV5-1, the J call TRBJ2-1, with 12 nucleotides matching TRBD2. The trim removed 3 bases at V and 10 bases at J, leaving 8 bases unmatched. Germline CDR1 and CDR2: SGHRS and YFSETQ. This CDR3 region has 15 residues.

J is TRBJ2-4 and V is TRBV27, with 8 bases lining up with TRBD2. J was trimmed by 10 bases and V by 5 bases; bases with no gene match: 13. The CDR3 is 15 amino acids. Germline CDR1 reads MNHEY; CDR2 reads SMNVEV (reference sequence). CDR3 in DNA: TGTGCCAGCAGTCCCCTCAGCGGGAGTCCCGCGATTCAGTACTTC. Translating gives CASSPLSGSPAIQYF.